This T cell receptor (beta chain) appears in the sequencing data of a study of shared clonotypes between healthy human individuals. Profiled with immunoSEQ multiplex PCR; TCRdb holds only in-frame clones, not every one. This sample has about 1 million clones; around 74% occur once, and the top ten carry 1.4% to 1.5%. Germline CDR1 reads SGHRS; CDR2 reads YFSETQ. V dropped 2 bases and J dropped 3; count of bases not matched to a gene: 3. The CDR3 totals 15 residues. Comment on this clone: The same CDR3 is also encoded by other DNA sequences in this sample.

The sample taken for sequencing was memory CD4+ T cells sorted from blood. As to subset: CD45RA-negative fraction. The chain recombines TRBV5-1 with TRBJ2-3; 10 nucleotides match TRBD2. The receptor comes from a man between 18 and 35 years old in good health. The CDR3 DNA reads as TGCGCCAGCAGCTTAGCGGGGGGGCGTACAGATACGCAGTATTTT. It is translated as CASSLAGGRTDTQYF.